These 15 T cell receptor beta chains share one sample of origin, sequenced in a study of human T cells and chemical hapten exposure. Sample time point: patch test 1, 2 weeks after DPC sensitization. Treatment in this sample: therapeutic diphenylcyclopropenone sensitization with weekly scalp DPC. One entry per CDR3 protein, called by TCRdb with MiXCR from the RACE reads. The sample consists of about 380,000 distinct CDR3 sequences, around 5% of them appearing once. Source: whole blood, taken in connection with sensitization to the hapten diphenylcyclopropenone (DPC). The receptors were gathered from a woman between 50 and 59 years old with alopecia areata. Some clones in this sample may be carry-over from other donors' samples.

CDR3 nucleotide sequence: TGTGCCACGGCTAGCGGGGGGGTAACCGGGGAGCTGTTTTTT. This translates into CATASGGVTGELFF. This chain connects TRBV27 to TRBJ2-2; 12 bases align to TRBD2. Germline CDR1 and CDR2: MNHEY and SMNVEV (reference sequence). This CDR3 has 14 amino acids. V lost 10 bases and J lost 5; bases outside the gene matches: 5.

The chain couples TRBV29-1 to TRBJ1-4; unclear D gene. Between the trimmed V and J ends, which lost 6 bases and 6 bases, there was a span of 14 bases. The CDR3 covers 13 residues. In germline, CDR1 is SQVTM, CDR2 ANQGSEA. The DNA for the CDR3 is TGCAGCGTGGACGGTGTCGGCGATGAAAAACTGTTTTTT. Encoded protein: CSVDGVGDEKLFF.

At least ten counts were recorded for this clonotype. The DNA for the CDR3 is TGCAGTGTCCATACTAGCGGGAGAGGCACAGATACGCAGTATTTT. Encoded protein: CSVHTSGRGTDTQYF. This rearrangement joins TRBV20-1 to TRBJ2-3; the match to TRBD2 covers 11 bases. The CDR3 covers 15 residues. Germline CDR1 and CDR2: DFQATT and SNEGSKA (reference sequence). The junction had 7 bases not matched to a gene; V was cut back by 7 bases and J by 1 base.

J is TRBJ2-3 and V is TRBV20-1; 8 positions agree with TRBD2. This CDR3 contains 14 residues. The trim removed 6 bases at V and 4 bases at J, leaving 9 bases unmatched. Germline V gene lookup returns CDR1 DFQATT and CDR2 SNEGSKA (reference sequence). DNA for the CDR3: TGCAGTGCAGAAATGGCGGGAGGCGCAGATACGCAGTATTTT. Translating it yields CSAEMAGGADTQYF.

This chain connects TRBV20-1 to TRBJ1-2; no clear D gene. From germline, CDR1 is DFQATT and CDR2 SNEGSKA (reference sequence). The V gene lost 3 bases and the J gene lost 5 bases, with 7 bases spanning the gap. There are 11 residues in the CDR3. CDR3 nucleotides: TGCAGTGCTAGCTCCCCATATGGCTACACCTTC. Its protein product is CSASSPYGYTF.

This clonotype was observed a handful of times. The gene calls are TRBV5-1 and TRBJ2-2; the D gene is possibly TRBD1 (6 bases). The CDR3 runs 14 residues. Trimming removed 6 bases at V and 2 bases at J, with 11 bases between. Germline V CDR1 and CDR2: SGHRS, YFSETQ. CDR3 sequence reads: CASIGQINTGELFF. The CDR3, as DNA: TGCGCCAGCATTGGACAGATTAACACCGGGGAGCTGTTTTTT.

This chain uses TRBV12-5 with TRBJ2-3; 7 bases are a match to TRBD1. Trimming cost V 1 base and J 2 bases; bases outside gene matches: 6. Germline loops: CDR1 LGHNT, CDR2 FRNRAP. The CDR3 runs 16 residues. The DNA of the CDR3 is TGTGCTAGTGGTTTGGCGCCAGGGGGATCCACAGATACGCAGTATTTT. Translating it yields CASGLAPGGSTDTQYF.

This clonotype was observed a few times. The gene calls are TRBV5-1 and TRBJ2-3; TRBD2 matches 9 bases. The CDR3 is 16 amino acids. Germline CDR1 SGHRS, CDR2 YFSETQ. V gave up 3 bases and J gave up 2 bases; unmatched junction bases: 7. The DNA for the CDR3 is TGCGCCAGCAGCTACGAAGGCGGGAGGGACACAGATACGCAGTATTTT. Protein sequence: CASSYEGGRDTDTQYF.

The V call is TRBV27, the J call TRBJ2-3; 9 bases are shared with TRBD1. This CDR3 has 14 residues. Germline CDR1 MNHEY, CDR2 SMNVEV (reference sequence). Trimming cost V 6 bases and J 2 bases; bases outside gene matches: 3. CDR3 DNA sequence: TGTGCCAGCAGACAGGGGGCCTTCACAGATACGCAGTATTTT. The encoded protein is CASRQGAFTDTQYF.

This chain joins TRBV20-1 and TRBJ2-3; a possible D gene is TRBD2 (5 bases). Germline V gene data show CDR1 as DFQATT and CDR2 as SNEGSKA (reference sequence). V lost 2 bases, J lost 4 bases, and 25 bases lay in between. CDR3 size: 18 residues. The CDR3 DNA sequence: TGCAGTGCTAGAAGACCCCAGCGGTCCATCGGTACACCAGATACGCAGTATTTT. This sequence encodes CSARRPQRSIGTPDTQYF.

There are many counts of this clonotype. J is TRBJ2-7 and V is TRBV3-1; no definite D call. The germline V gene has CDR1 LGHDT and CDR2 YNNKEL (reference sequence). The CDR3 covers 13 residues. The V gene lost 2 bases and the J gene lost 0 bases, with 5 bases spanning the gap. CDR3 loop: CASSQYSSYEQYF. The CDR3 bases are TGTGCCAGCAGCCAATACAGCTCCTACGAGCAGTACTTC.

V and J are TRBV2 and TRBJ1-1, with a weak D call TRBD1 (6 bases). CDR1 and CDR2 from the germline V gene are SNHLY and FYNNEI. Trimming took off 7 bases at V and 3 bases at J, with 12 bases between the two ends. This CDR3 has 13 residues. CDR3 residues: CASIQRGDTEAFF. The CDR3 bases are TGTGCCAGCATCCAAAGGGGGGACACTGAAGCTTTCTTT.

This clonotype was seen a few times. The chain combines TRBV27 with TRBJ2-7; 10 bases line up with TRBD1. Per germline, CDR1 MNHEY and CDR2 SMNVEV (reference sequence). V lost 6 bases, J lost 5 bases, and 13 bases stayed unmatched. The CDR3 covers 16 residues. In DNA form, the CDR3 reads TGTGCCAGCAGCCTTTGGCGCGGGACAGGGGTGGACGAGCAGTACTTC. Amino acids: CASSLWRGTGVDEQYF.

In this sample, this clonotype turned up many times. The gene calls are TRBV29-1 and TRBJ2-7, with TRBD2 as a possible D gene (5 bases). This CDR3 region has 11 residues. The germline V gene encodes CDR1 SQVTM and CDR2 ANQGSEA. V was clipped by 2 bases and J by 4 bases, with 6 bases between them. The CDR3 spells CSVESGYEQYF. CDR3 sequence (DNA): TGCAGCGTTGAATCGGGGTACGAGCAGTACTTC.

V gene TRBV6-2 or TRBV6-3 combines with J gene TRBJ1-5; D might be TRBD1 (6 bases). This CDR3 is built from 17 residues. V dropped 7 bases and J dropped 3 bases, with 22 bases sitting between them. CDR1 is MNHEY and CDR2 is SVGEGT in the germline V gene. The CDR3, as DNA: TGTGCCAGCAAGGGGGGAAATCAGCGGGCTCTCAATCAGCCCCAGCATTTT. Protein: CASKGGNQRALNQPQHF.